One T cell receptor (beta chain) is described in this entry. As handled by the study authors: From reference gene primer amplification, estimates of nucleated cell counts were derived. Sequencing used immunoSEQ multiplex PCR; TCRdb keeps in-frame clones, though not all of them. Clone size and V and J calls were adopted from that table, with D and trimming inferred from the DNA. The repertoire has about 250,000 clones, about 80% of them found once; the top ten carry 4% to 5.5%. The J segment lost 3 bases and the V segment lost 5 bases, leaving 4 bases of the junction unmatched. The CDR3 has 14 residues. The germline CDR1 and CDR2 sequences are MDHEN and SYDVKM. These data belong to a study of blood T cell repertoires in COVID-19. Study context: There were acute and convalescent COVID-19 samples, and they came from the United States, Italy and Spain. PBMCs, B-cell-depleted T cells, or T cells were the source of the cDNA or gDNA that made up the material.

The TCR originated in a man aged 50-59 years with active or convalescent COVID-19. The sequenced sample was peripheral blood. The chain carries TRBV28 and TRBJ1-5; 7 bases are shared with TRBD1. The CDR3 sequence is CASSPGTANQPQHF. DNA for the CDR3: TGTGCCAGCAGTCCCGGGACAGCCAATCAGCCCCAGCATTTT.